The 4 T cell receptor beta chains listed next were all sequenced from one sample in a study of T cells expressing NK-cell markers. Reprocessing the 5' RACE reads, TCRdb reports a single entry for every CDR3 protein and omits DNA. The listing records almost 450,000 distinct CDR3 sequences. The sequenced sample consisted of blood T cells: a sorted CD56 or NKG2C T cell subset, CD4+ or CD8+ T cells, or bulk PBMC T cells (not recorded which). Receptors were obtained from a woman aged 18-70 years in good health.

The chain joins TRBV12-3 or TRBV12-4 to TRBJ2-3; TCRdb reports TRBD1, a call that lacks DNA to check it against. This CDR3 is built from 16 residues. CDR3 region: CASSLLLVQGTDTQYF.

V usage is TRBV5-5 and J usage is TRBJ2-7; absent DNA, TCRdb's TRBD2 call cannot be checked. CDR1 is SGHKS and CDR2 is YYEKEE in the germline V gene (reference sequence). This CDR3 has 14 residues. CDR3: CASSSPGLSYEQYF.

The V gene is TRBV24-1, the J gene TRBJ2-1; the TCRdb call, TRBD2, lacks DNA for checking. The CDR3 runs to 14 residues. Germline V CDR1 and CDR2: KGHDR, SFDVKD. CDR3 protein: CATSELGGGDEQFF.

The gene calls are TRBV20-1 and TRBJ2-7; TCRdb's D call of TRBD2 is untestable without DNA. Germline V gene data show CDR1 as DFQATT and CDR2 as SNEGSKA (reference sequence). The length of the CDR3 is 14 residues. CDR3 residues: CSAPLAGENYEQYF.